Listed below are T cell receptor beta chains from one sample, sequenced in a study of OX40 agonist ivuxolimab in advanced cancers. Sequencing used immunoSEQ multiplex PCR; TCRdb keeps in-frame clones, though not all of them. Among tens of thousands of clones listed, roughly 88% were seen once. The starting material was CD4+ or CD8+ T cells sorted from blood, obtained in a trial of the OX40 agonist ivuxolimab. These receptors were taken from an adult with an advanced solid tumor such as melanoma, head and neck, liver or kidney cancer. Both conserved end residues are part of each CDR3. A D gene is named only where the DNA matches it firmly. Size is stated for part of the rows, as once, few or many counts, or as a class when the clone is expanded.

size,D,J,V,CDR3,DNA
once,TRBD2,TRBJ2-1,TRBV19,CASRGLAPNEQFF,TGTGCCAGTAGGGGACTAGCCCCCAATGAGCAGTTCTTC
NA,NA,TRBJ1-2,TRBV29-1,CSVSQLLANYGYTF,TGCAGCGTTTCACAGCTCCTAGCTAACTATGGCTACACCTTC
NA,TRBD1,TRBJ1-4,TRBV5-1,CASSPRDRDATNEKLFF,TGCGCCAGCAGCCCCCGGGACAGAGATGCAACTAATGAAAAACTGTTTTTT
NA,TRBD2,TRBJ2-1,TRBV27,CASSLRAGGAYVEQFF,TGTGCCAGCAGTTTAAGGGCGGGAGGGGCCTACGTTGAGCAGTTCTTC
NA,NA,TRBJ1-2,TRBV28,CASSSRTTRGYGYTF,TGTGCCAGCAGTTCCCGAACGACCAGGGGATATGGCTACACCTTC
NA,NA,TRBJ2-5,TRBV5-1,CASSLGPSQETQYF,TGCGCCAGCAGCTTGGGACCCTCACAAGAGACCCAGTACTTC
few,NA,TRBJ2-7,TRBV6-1,CASSEWESSYEQYF,TGTGCCAGCAGTGAATGGGAGAGCTCCTACGAGCAGTACTTC
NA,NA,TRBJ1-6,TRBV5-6,CASSSSGYNSPLHF,TGTGCCAGCAGCTCCTCGGGGTATAATTCACCCCTCCACTTT
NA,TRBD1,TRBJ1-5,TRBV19,CATRTGGSGSNQPQHF,TGTGCCACCCGGACAGGGGGCAGCGGAAGCAATCAGCCCCAGCATTTT
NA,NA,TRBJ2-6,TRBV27,CASSPSGRLSGANVLTF,TGTGCCAGCAGTCCCTCGGGTAGGCTGTCTGGGGCCAACGTCCTGACTTTC
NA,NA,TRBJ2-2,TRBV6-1,CASSTWQGELFF,TGTGCCAGCAGTACCTGGCAGGGGGAGCTGTTTTTT
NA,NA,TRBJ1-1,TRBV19,CASRSDVRTNTEAFF,TGTGCCAGTAGAAGCGATGTCAGAACCAACACTGAAGCTTTCTTT
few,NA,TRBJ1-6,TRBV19,CASSARANSPLHF,TGTGCCAGTAGTGCCAGGGCGAATTCACCCCTCCACTTT
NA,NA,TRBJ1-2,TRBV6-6,CASSRQPWDYGYTF,TGTGCCAGCAGTCGACAGCCATGGGACTATGGCTACACCTTC
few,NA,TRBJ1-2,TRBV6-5,CASSPAIRPGYTF,TGTGCCAGCAGCCCCGCAATCAGGCCTGGCTACACCTTC
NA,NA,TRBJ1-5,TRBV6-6,CASSYTLGNQPQHF,TGTGCCAGCAGTTACACACTAGGCAATCAGCCCCAGCATTTT
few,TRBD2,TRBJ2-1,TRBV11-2,CASSLDPGGHFEQFF,TGTGCCAGCAGCTTAGATCCGGGGGGGCACTTTGAGCAGTTCTTC
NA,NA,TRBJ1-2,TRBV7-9,CASSLVSLDSSNYGYTF,TGTGCCAGCAGCTTAGTCTCTCTAGACAGTTCTAACTATGGCTACACCTTC
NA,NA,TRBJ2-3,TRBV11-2,CASSLGGSDTQYF,TGTGCCAGCAGCTTAGGCGGCTCAGATACGCAGTATTTT
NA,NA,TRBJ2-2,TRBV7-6,CASSLGAVPTGELFF,TGTGCCAGCAGCTTAGGAGCAGTCCCCACCGGGGAGCTGTTTTTT
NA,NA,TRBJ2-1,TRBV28,CASSSTLAVSSYNEQFF,TGTGCCAGCAGTTCGACCTTAGCGGTGAGCTCCTACAATGAGCAGTTCTTC
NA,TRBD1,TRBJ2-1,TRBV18,CASSPLDRGGNEQFF,TGTGCCAGCTCACCACTGGACAGGGGGGGCAATGAGCAGTTCTTC
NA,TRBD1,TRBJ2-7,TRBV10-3,CATGQASSYEQYF,TGTGCCACCGGACAGGCTAGCTCCTACGAGCAGTACTTC
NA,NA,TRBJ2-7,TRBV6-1,CASSYRGEQYF,TGTGCCAGTTCCTACCGGGGGGAGCAGTACTTC
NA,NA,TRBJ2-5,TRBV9,CASSGGATLYQETQYF,TGTGCCAGCAGCGGTGGGGCTACCCTGTACCAAGAGACCCAGTACTTC
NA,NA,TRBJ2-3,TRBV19,CASKPSTDTQYF,TGTGCCAGTAAACCCAGCACAGATACGCAGTATTTT
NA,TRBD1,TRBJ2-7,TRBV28,CASSLSGTGGYEQYF,TGTGCCAGCAGTTTAAGCGGGACAGGGGGCTACGAGCAGTACTTC
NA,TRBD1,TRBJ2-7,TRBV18,CASSQPGTDYEQYF,TGTGCCAGCTCACAGCCGGGGACAGACTACGAGCAGTACTTC
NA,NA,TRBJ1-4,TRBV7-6,CASSLGPPRAGEKLFF,TGTGCCAGCAGTCTGGGGCCACCCCGGGCCGGTGAAAAACTGTTTTTT
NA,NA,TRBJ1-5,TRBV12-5,CASGPPNSNQPQHF,TGTGCTAGTGGTCCTCCAAACTCAAATCAGCCCCAGCATTTT
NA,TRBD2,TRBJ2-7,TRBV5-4,CASSFGTSGRGEQYF,TGTGCCAGCAGCTTCGGGACTAGCGGGAGAGGCGAGCAGTACTTC
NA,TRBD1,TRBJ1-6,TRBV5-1,CASSGQGGTYNSPLHF,TGCGCCAGCAGTGGGCAGGGGGGAACCTATAATTCACCCCTCCACTTT
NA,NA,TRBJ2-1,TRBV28,CASSPTAPINEQFF,TGTGCCAGCAGTCCCACTGCCCCCATCAATGAGCAGTTCTTC
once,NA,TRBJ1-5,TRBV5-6,CASSFWAGGAAQHF,TGTGCCAGCAGCTTTTGGGCAGGCGGGGCCGCCCAGCATTTT
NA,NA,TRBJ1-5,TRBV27,CASSPGAYSNQPQHF,TGTGCCAGCAGTCCTGGGGCGTATAGCAATCAGCCCCAGCATTTT
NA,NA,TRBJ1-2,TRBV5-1,CASSAGQSGYTF,TGCGCCAGCAGCGCCGGACAGAGTGGCTACACCTTC
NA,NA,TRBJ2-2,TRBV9,CASSATGLDTGELFF,TGTGCCAGCAGCGCAACGGGACTTGACACCGGGGAGCTGTTTTTT
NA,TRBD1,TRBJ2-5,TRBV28,CASRTGQVETQYF,TGTGCCAGCAGAACGGGACAGGTTGAGACCCAGTACTTC
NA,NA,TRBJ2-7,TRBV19,CASRDVRRDEQYF,TGTGCCAGTAGGGACGTCAGGAGGGACGAGCAGTACTTC
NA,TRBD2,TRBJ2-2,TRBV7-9,CASSLANSGGANTGELFF,TGTGCCAGCAGCTTAGCCAATAGCGGGGGCGCGAACACCGGGGAGCTGTTTTTT
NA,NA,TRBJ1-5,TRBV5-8,CASSLDGYSNQPQHF,TGTGCCAGCAGCTTGGATGGGTATAGCAATCAGCCCCAGCATTTT
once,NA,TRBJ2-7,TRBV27,CASSFNTGRHEQYF,TGTGCCAGCAGCTTCAATACAGGGAGACACGAGCAGTACTTC